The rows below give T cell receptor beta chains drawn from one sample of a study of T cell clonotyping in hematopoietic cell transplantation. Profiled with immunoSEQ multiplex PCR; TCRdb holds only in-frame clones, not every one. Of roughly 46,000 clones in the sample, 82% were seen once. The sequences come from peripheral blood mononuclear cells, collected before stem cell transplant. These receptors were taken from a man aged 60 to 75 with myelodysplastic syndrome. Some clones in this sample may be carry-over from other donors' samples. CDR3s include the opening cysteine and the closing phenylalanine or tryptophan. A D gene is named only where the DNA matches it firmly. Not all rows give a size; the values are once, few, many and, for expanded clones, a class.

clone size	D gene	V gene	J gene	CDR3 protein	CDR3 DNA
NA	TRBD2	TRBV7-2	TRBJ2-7	CASSLASGGANGYEQYF	TGTGCCAGCAGCTTAGCTAGCGGGGGGGCTAACGGCTACGAGCAGTACTTC
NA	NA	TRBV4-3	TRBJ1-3	CASSQDPGSGNTIYF	TGCGCCAGCAGCCAAGATCCCGGCTCTGGAAACACCATATATTTT
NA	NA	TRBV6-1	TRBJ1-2	CASSEGPLYYGYTF	TGTGCCAGCAGTGAGGGACCGCTTTACTATGGCTACACCTTC
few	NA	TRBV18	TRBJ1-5	CASSPQGDSNQPQHF	TGTGCCAGCTCACCACAGGGGGATAGCAATCAGCCCCAGCATTTT
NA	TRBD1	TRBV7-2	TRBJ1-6	CASSSPGTGVSPLHF	TGTGCCAGCAGCTCCCCCGGGACAGGGGTTTCACCCCTCCACTTT
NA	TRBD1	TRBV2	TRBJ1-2	CASSWTGSDYGYTF	TGTGCCAGCAGTTGGACAGGTTCGGACTATGGCTACACCTTC
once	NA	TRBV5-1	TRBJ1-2	CASSYPDSSGYTF	TGCGCCAGCAGCTACCCAGACAGTAGCGGCTACACCTTC
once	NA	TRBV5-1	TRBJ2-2	CASSSSGGSTGELFF	TGCGCCAGCAGCTCCTCTGGGGGGAGCACCGGGGAGCTGTTTTTT
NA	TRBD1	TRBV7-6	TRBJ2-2	CASSLGTGTGGLAGELFF	TGTGCCAGCAGCTTAGGTACCGGGACAGGGGGCCTAGCCGGGGAGCTGTTTTTT
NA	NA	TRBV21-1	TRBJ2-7	CASSKARQGASYEQYF	TGTGCCAGCAGCAAAGCCCGACAGGGGGCGAGCTACGAGCAGTACTTC
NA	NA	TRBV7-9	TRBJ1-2	CASSLRVRDEASNYGYTF	TGTGCCAGCAGCTTAAGGGTGAGAGACGAGGCTTCTAACTATGGCTACACCTTC
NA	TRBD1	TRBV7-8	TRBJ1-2	CASSRYPTGGGLYGYTF	TGTGCCAGCAGCCGATACCCGACAGGGGGCGGATTATATGGCTACACCTTC
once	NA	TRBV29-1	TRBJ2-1	CSVDRSSYNEQFF	TGCAGCGTTGACCGGAGCTCCTACAATGAGCAGTTCTTC
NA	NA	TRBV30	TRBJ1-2	CAGHINYGYTF	TGTGCCGGACACATTAACTATGGCTACACCTTC
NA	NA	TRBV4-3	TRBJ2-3	CASSRRAGDTQYF	TGCGCCAGCAGCCGCCGGGCCGGGGATACGCAGTATTTT
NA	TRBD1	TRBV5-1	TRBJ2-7	CASSIPTGSNEQYF	TGCGCCAGCAGCATTCCGACAGGGTCTAACGAGCAGTACTTC
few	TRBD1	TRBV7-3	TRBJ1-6	CASSLGTENSPLHF	TGTGCCAGCAGCTTGGGGACAGAGAATTCACCCCTCCACTTT
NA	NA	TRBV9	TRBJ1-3	CASSLKGDPALSGNTIYF	TGTGCCAGCAGCCTAAAAGGGGACCCGGCGTTGTCTGGAAACACCATATATTTT
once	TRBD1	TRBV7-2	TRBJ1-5	CASSRQGNQPQHF	TGTGCCAGCAGTCGACAGGGGAATCAGCCCCAGCATTTT
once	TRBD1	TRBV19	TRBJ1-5	CASTLGAGTGNQPQHF	TGTGCCAGTACGCTTGGGGCGGGGACAGGCAATCAGCCCCAGCATTTT
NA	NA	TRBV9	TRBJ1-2	CASSDRDGYTF	TGTGCCAGCAGCGACAGGGATGGCTACACCTTC
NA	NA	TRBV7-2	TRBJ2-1	CASSFSNNEQFF	TGTGCCAGCAGCTTTAGTAACAATGAGCAGTTCTTC